This note documents a single TCR beta chain sequence. The antigen remains undetermined. The entry originates in a study of coeliac disease. Study as a whole: High-resolution HLA typing was lacking; TRBV7-2 bias was queried instead. The study, taken as a whole, reports: Active celiac intraepithelial and lamina propria samples had lower TRB and TRG clonality than control samples. TRB repertoires were largely private, with most amino acid sequences found in only one sample.

Data came from immunoSEQ multiplex PCR; TCRdb stores just in-frame clones and leaves some out. The repertoire consists of thousands of clones, with 65% to 80% occurring once and the leading ten covering about 4.5%. Germline V gene sequence: CDR1 LNHDA, CDR2 SQIVND (reference sequence). This CDR3 is 15 amino acids long. The trim removed 7 bases at V and 6 bases at J, leaving 14 bases unmatched. Sequencing used one aliquot of under 600,000 cells per fraction. This clonotype originated in a woman aged 18 to 35 with active celiac disease. The V gene is TRBV19, the J gene TRBJ1-2, with 7 bases aligning to TRBD1. Material: lamina propria lymphocytes from the gut. CDR3 DNA: TGTGCCAGTACTCGACCCCCGGGACAGAGAGATGGCTACACCTTC. As protein: CASTRPPGQRDGYTF.